A selection of T cell receptor beta chains follows, all from one sample in a study of radiation and T cells in renal cell carcinoma. This table comes from immunoSEQ multiplex PCR, and its TCRdb copy is limited to in-frame clones, with some not included. The sample has around 170,000 clones, approximately 90% seen once. Sequences were derived from blood, sampled from a patient whose treatment included radiotherapy and nephrectomy. The receptors were gathered from a woman aged 45-65 years with renal cell carcinoma. The CDR3 runs from the conserved cysteine through the conserved F or W. The D gene is left open where the match is weak. Size tells how often a clone was seen (once, few, many) or the class of an expanded clone, and some rows leave it out.

j_call,clone_size,v_call,d_call,cdr3_length,cdr3_nt,cdr3_aa
TRBJ1-5,.,TRBV5-1,.,15,TGCGCCAGCCCCACCGAGGGGCACAATAATCAGCCCCAGCATTTT,CASPTEGHNNQPQHF
TRBJ1-6,.,TRBV5-1,TRBD1,15,TGCGCCAGCAGCGGAGAGGGGGCTTATAATTCACCCCTCCACTTT,CASSGEGAYNSPLHF
TRBJ2-7,few,TRBV7-9,.,11,TGTGCCAGCAGCACCGACCGCGAGCAGTACTTC,CASSTDREQYF
TRBJ1-2,few,TRBV29-1,.,11,TGCAGCGTTGAGAGGGATAGGGGCTACACCTTC,CSVERDRGYTF
TRBJ2-3,.,TRBV6-5,TRBD2,16,TGTGCCAGCAGTTACTCTTTTAGCGGGGTATCGGATACGCAGTATTTT,CASSYSFSGVSDTQYF
TRBJ2-7,.,TRBV7-6,.,14,TGTGCCAGCAGCCCCGGGTACAGCAGCTACGAGCAGTACTTC,CASSPGYSSYEQYF
TRBJ1-6,.,TRBV19,.,13,TGTGCCAGTACCCAGTTCCCAGGGGCACCCCTCCACTTT,CASTQFPGAPLHF
TRBJ2-2,.,TRBV9,.,17,TGTGCCAGCAGCCCACGACGGCAGTCCCCACCGGGCGGGGAGCTGTTTTTT,CASSPRRQSPPGGELFF
TRBJ2-5,.,TRBV6-5,.,14,TGTGCCAGCAGGAGCACTAGTTCCCAAGAGACCCAGTACTTC,CASRSTSSQETQYF
TRBJ1-1,.,TRBV7-8,.,11,TGTGCCAGCAGCCCGGGCGAAGAAGCTTTCTTT,CASSPGEEAFF
TRBJ1-6,.,TRBV5-5,.,11,TGTGCCAGCACCTTAAATTCACCCCTCCACTTT,CASTLNSPLHF
TRBJ2-1,.,TRBV5-6,TRBD2,16,TGTGCCAGCAGCTTGGAAGGGACTAGAGGTGCGGGTGAGCAGTTCTTC,CASSLEGTRGAGEQFF
TRBJ1-2,.,TRBV19,.,15,TGTGCCAGTAGTGCCAGGACGGCCTCTTCGGAGGGCTACACCTTC,CASSARTASSEGYTF
TRBJ1-2,.,TRBV18,.,11,TGTGCCAGCTCACCAACAACTGGCTACACCTTC,CASSPTTGYTF
TRBJ2-7,.,TRBV7-2,.,12,TGTGCCAGCTCCGACAGGATCTACGAGCAGTACTTC,CASSDRIYEQYF
TRBJ1-4,.,TRBV7-9,.,13,TGTGCCAGCGGGCGGGGGGGACTCGAAAAACTGTTTTTT,CASGRGGLEKLFF
TRBJ1-1,.,TRBV7-8,.,15,TGTGCCAGCAGTACGGATAGGGGGTGGAACACTGAAGCTTTCTTT,CASSTDRGWNTEAFF
TRBJ1-5,.,TRBV7-9,.,12,TGTGCCAGCAGCTGGGCCGACCAGCCCCAGCATTTT,CASSWADQPQHF
TRBJ2-5,.,TRBV19,.,12,TGTGCCAGTAGTCCAGGGTGGGAGACCCAGTACTTC,CASSPGWETQYF
TRBJ1-1,.,TRBV11-3,.,13,TGTGCCAGCAGCTTCTCAGAGAACACTGAAGCTTTCTTT,CASSFSENTEAFF
TRBJ1-5,.,TRBV7-2,TRBD1,15,TGTGCCAGCAGCTCCTCAGGGGGCCGAACTAGGCCCCAGCATTTT,CASSSSGGRTRPQHF
TRBJ2-3,.,TRBV6-5,.,15,TGTGCCAGCAGTCCTTGGGAAGGGAGGAGGGATACGCAGTATTTT,CASSPWEGRRDTQYF
TRBJ2-7,.,TRBV10-2,TRBD1,17,TGCGCCAGCAAAGCGGGACAGGGACAAAAGAGCTCCTACGAGCAGTACTTC,CASKAGQGQKSSYEQYF
TRBJ2-7,.,TRBV10-1,.,12,TGCGCCAGGCGAACGGGACATAACGAGCAGTACTTC,CARRTGHNEQYF
TRBJ2-5,.,TRBV18,TRBD2,16,TGTGCCAGCTCACCAGAGCGGGGTACTCATGTGAAGACCCAGTACTTC,CASSPERGTHVKTQYF
TRBJ1-6,.,TRBV6-6,TRBD1,13,TGTGCCAGCGGGACAGCGAATAATTCACCCCTCCACTTT,CASGTANNSPLHF
TRBJ2-5,.,TRBV7-3,.,13,TGTGCCAGCAGCAGGGGACCAAGAGAGACCCAGTACTTC,CASSRGPRETQYF
TRBJ1-1,.,TRBV5-6,.,11,TGTGCCAGCAGCTTGGAGTCTGAAGCTTTCTTT,CASSLESEAFF
TRBJ1-4,.,TRBV5-6,TRBD1,15,TGTGCCAGCCTTAGGGGACAGGGCCCTAATGAAAAACTGTTTTTT,CASLRGQGPNEKLFF
TRBJ1-2,.,TRBV18,.,13,TGTGCCAGCTCACCCCACCCAGGGGATGGCTACACCTTC,CASSPHPGDGYTF
TRBJ2-5,once,TRBV5-1,.,14,TGCGCCAGCAGCTTGGGGACGGCTCAAGAGACCCAGTACTTC,CASSLGTAQETQYF
TRBJ2-1,.,TRBV6-5,TRBD2,16,TGTGCCAGCAGTTACTCTTGGCTAGCGGCTTACAATGAGCAGTTCTTC,CASSYSWLAAYNEQFF
TRBJ2-7,.,TRBV7-8,.,15,TGTGCCAGCAGCTTATCGGACGGACGGGCCTACGAGCAGTACTTC,CASSLSDGRAYEQYF
TRBJ1-5,.,TRBV2,.,12,TGTGCCAGCAGCGGGGGGACGGAGCCCCAGCATTTT,CASSGGTEPQHF
TRBJ2-3,.,TRBV9,TRBD1,18,TGTGCCAGCAGCGTAGCCGCGGGGGACAGGGGGAGCACAGATACGCAGTATTTT,CASSVAAGDRGSTDTQYF
TRBJ1-4,.,TRBV7-9,.,13,TGTGCCAGCAGCTTAGTCGGGAACGGTAAACTGTTTTTT,CASSLVGNGKLFF
TRBJ1-2,.,TRBV5-4,.,14,TGTGCCAGCAGCTTGAAGCATGCCAACTATGGCTACACCTTC,CASSLKHANYGYTF
TRBJ2-7,.,TRBV11-2,TRBD1,14,TGTGCCAGCAGCTTCCGGACAGGGGCCCACGAGCAGTACTTC,CASSFRTGAHEQYF
TRBJ2-5,.,TRBV5-4,TRBD2,15,TGTGCCAGCAGTGCCGGGACTAGCGCTCTCCTGGAGCAGTACTTC,CASSAGTSALLEQYF
TRBJ2-7,.,TRBV11-2,.,15,TGTGCCAGCAGCATACAGCCCCGGGGAACCTACGAGCAGTACTTC,CASSIQPRGTYEQYF
TRBJ2-4,few,TRBV18,.,16,TGTGCCAGCTCACCGTTCGGGGTACTAGCCAAAAACATTCAGTACTTC,CASSPFGVLAKNIQYF
TRBJ1-1,few,TRBV7-9,TRBD1,14,TGTGCCAGCAGCCACGACAGGGTAACAACTGAAGCTTTCTTT,CASSHDRVTTEAFF
TRBJ1-6,.,TRBV7-2,.,16,TGTGCCAGCAGCTTAAACAGTGGCTCCTATAATTCACCCCTCCACTTT,CASSLNSGSYNSPLHF
TRBJ2-3,.,TRBV19,TRBD2,18,TGTGCCAGTAGTATTAGCGGGGGGGCGGGTCCCAAGAGAGATACGCAGTATTTT,CASSISGGAGPKRDTQYF
TRBJ2-3,few,TRBV19,TRBD2,15,TGTGCCAGTAGTACTATAGCGGGGGAGTCAGATACGCAGTATTTT,CASSTIAGESDTQYF
TRBJ1-1,.,TRBV10-3,.,14,TGTGCCATCAGTAGTAAGGGGGGGAACACTGAAGCTTTCTTT,CAISSKGGNTEAFF
TRBJ2-7,.,TRBV7-9,.,16,TGTGCCAGCAGCTTAAGGGGAGCGACAAAGACCTACGAGCAGTACTTC,CASSLRGATKTYEQYF
TRBJ2-2,.,TRBV27,.,14,TGTGCCAGCAGATTCCAGGGGTTCACCGGGGAGCTGTTTTTT,CASRFQGFTGELFF
TRBJ1-1,.,TRBV6-5,.,13,TGTGCCAGCAGTTACAGGGGTATCACTGAAGCTTTCTTT,CASSYRGITEAFF
TRBJ1-2,.,TRBV25-1,.,13,TGTGCCAGCGGGGAAGGGGTACGGTATGGCTACACCTTC,CASGEGVRYGYTF